These 15 T cell receptor beta chains were all obtained from the same sample, sequenced in a study of T cell responses to AZD1222 COVID-19 vaccine. Assay used: immunoSEQ multiplex PCR; TCRdb lists only in-frame clones, some missing. The sample has 130,000 to 150,000 clones; about nine tenths are singletons. The input for sequencing was peripheral blood, taken on day 0 of AZD1222 vaccination. All receptors come from an adult in good health.

The chain carries TRBV7-8 and TRBJ1-2, with TRBD1 matching 7 bases. Looked up from germline, CDR1 is SGHVS and CDR2 is FQNEAQ. The length of the CDR3 is 13 residues. Germline trimming cut 1 base from V and 6 bases from J; bases unmatched to any gene: 2. The CDR3 spells CASSLEGAHGYTF. In nucleotides, the CDR3 is TGTGCCAGCAGCTTAGAGGGGGCCCATGGCTACACCTTC.

The genes are TRBV6-5 and TRBJ2-5, with a weak D call TRBD2 (5 bases). V lost 2 bases, J lost 5 bases, and 15 bases lay in between. The CDR3 contains 15 residues. The germline V gene encodes CDR1 MNHEY and CDR2 SVGAGI. DNA for the CDR3: TGTGCCAGCAGTTACCTCGTATCCCGCGGGGAGACCCAGTACTTC. Protein product: CASSYLVSRGETQYF.

The chain has TRBV21-1 and TRBJ2-7; no DNA check was done on the table's D call, TRBD1. TRBV21-1 is a documented pseudogene. The CDR3 extends over 18 amino acids. CDR3: CASSKEDSGTGESYEQYF. DNA for the CDR3: TGTGCCAGCAGCAAGGAGGACTCGGGGACAGGGGAATCCTACGAGCAGTACTTC.

This chain links TRBV11-2 with TRBJ1-6, with 9 bases fitting TRBD1. The CDR3 sequence is 14 residues long. V trimming: 5 bases; J trimming: 14 bases; junction bases outside the gene matches: 10. Per germline, CDR1 SGHAT and CDR2 FQNNGV. The CDR3 region is CASSLGTGYTALHF. The CDR3 DNA reads as TGTGCCAGCAGCCTAGGGACAGGGTATACAGCCCTCCACTTT.

The chain uses TRBV28 and TRBJ2-7; D assignment may be TRBD1 or TRBD2 (5 bases each). Trimming cost V 6 bases and J 0 bases, with 15 bases left between them. Germline V gives CDR1 MDHEN, CDR2 SYDVKM. CDR3 length: 15 amino acids. CDR3 residues: CASSPRGRYSYEQYF. The CDR3 region has the DNA TGTGCCAGCAGCCCCCGGGGACGCTACTCCTACGAGCAGTACTTC.

V usage is TRBV29-1 and J usage is TRBJ1-1; D is unresolved. The CDR3 spans 16 residues. Germline CDR1 and CDR2: SQVTM and ANQGSEA. V lost 1 base and J lost 4, with 19 bases in between. The CDR3 protein is CSVEATLHRGITEAFF. CDR3 sequence (DNA): TGCAGCGTTGAAGCGACGTTACACCGAGGTATCACTGAAGCTTTCTTT.

The chain employs TRBV7-2 and TRBJ2-1; the match to TRBD2 covers 14 bases. The V gene end was trimmed by 5 bases and the J gene end by 6 bases; junction bases not matched to a gene: 6. CDR1 is SGHTA, CDR2 FQGNSA, per germline. This CDR3 contains 16 residues. The CDR3 DNA is TGTGCCAGCAGCCCTAGACTAGCGGGGGGGCCCAATGAGCAGTTCTTC. Protein: CASSPRLAGGPNEQFF.

The V call is TRBV2, the J call TRBJ1-6, with no clear D. V was cut by 5 bases and J by 14 bases, with 13 bases left in between. Looked up from germline, CDR1 is SNHLY and CDR2 is FYNNEI. The CDR3 consists of 12 residues. CDR3 loop: CASSIAGESLHF. DNA of the CDR3: TGTGCCAGCAGTATCGCTGGGGAATCCCTCCACTTT.

The genes are TRBV4-1 and TRBJ2-3, with TRBD2 matching 8 bases. V gave up 3 bases and J gave up 0 bases; unmatched junction bases: 8. Germline V gene lookup returns CDR1 MGHRA and CDR2 YSYEKL. The CDR3 sequence is 17 residues long. The CDR3, as DNA: TGCGCCAGCAGCCACCGCCAACTAGCGGCTAGCACAGATACGCAGTATTTT. This gives the protein CASSHRQLAASTDTQYF.

This chain uses TRBV27 with TRBJ2-1; 8 bases fit TRBD1. The CDR3 is made up of 15 amino acids. V lost 0 bases and J lost 7; bases outside the gene matches: 5. Germline V gene data show CDR1 as MNHEY and CDR2 as SMNVEV (reference sequence). CDR3 loop: CASSLSPGGWNEQFF. The CDR3 DNA follows: TGTGCCAGCAGTTTATCCCCAGGGGGCTGGAATGAGCAGTTCTTC.

V usage is TRBV19 and J usage is TRBJ2-1; D remains ambiguous. Trimming removed 6 bases from V and 7 bases from J, with 25 bases in between. The CDR3 contains 17 residues. Germline V gene sequence: CDR1 LNHDA, CDR2 SQIVND (reference sequence). CDR3 sequence reads: CASRLDTSRHGENEQFF. The CDR3 DNA reads TGTGCCAGTAGGCTAGATACCAGCCGGCACGGCGAAAATGAGCAGTTCTTC.

The rearrangement links TRBV11-3 to TRBJ2-7; 8 nucleotides align to TRBD2. The CDR3 is made up of 14 amino acids. Trimming took 5 bases from V and 4 from J; bases not matched to a gene: 7. Germline CDR1 SGHNT, CDR2 YENEEA. The CDR3 is CASSVLAGPYEQYF. The CDR3 coding sequence is TGTGCCAGCAGCGTTCTAGCGGGCCCTTACGAGCAGTACTTC.

V is TRBV5-4 and J is TRBJ2-7, with 7 positions matching TRBD1. Germline CDR1 and CDR2: SGHNT and YYREEE (reference sequence). V lost 4 bases to trimming and J lost 4 bases; unmatched junction nucleotides: 2. The CDR3 runs to 12 residues. In DNA form, the CDR3 reads TGTGCCAGCAGCCGGGACAGATACGAGCAGTACTTC. It codes for CASSRDRYEQYF.

The gene calls are TRBV29-1 and TRBJ2-1; 8 bases fit TRBD2. Losses at the gene ends were 6 bases for V and 5 bases for J; bases not matched to a gene: 6. There are 13 residues in the CDR3. Germline CDR1 SQVTM, CDR2 ANQGSEA. The CDR3 nucleotides are TGCAGCGTGCACCGGCGGGGGGACAATGAGCAGTTCTTC. It translates to CSVHRRGDNEQFF.

The chain recombines TRBV12-3 or TRBV12-4 with TRBJ1-4; no clear D. The CDR3 spans 13 residues. Trimming left V 1 base short and J 8 bases short, with 8 bases between. CDR3 loop: CASSLGNWEKLFF. Here the CDR3 DNA reads TGTGCCAGCAGTTTAGGGAATTGGGAAAAACTGTTTTTT.